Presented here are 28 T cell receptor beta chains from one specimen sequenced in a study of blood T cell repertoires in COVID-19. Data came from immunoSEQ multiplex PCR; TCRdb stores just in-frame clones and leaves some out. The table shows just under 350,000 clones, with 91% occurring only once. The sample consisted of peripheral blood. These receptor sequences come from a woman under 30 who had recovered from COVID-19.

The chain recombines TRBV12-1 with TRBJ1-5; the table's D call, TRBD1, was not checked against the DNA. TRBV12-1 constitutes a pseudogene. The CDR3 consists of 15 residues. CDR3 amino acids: CASTSGDRDNQPQHF. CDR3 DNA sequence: TGTGCCAGCACCTCGGGGGACAGAGACAATCAGCCCCAGCATTTT.

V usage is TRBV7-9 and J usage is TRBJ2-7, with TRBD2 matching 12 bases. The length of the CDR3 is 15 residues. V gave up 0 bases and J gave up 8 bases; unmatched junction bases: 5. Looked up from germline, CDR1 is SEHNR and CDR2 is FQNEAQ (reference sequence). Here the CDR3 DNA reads TGTGCCAGCAGCTTAGCGGCTAGCGGGAGGGGTCAGCAGTACGTC. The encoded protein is CASSLAASGRGQQYV.

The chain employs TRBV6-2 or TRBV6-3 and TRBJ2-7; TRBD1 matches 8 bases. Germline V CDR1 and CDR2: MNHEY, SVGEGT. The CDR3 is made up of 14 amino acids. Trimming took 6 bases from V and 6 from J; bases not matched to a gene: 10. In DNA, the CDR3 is TGTGCCAGCAGCTGGGGACAGGTTGGAGGCGAGCAGTACGTC. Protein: CASSWGQVGGEQYV.

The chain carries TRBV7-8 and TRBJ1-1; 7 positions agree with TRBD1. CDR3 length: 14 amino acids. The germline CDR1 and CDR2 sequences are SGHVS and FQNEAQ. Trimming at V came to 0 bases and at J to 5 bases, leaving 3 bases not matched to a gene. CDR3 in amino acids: CASSLAGGQTEAFF. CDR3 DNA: TGTGCCAGCAGCTTAGCAGGGGGCCAAACTGAAGCTTTCTTT.

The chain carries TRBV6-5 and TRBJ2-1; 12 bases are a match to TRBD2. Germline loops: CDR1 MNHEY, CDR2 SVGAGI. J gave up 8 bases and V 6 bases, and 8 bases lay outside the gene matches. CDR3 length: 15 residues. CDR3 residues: CASRDGLAGKDEQFF. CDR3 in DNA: TGTGCCAGCAGGGATGGACTAGCGGGAAAGGATGAGCAGTTCTTC.

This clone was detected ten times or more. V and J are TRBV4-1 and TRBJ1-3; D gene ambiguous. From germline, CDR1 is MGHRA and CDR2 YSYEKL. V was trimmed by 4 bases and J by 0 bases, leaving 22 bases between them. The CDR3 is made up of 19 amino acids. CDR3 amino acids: CASSRVPDGGSFSGNTIYF. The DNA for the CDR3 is TGCGCCAGCAGCCGAGTTCCGGATGGAGGCAGTTTCTCTGGAAACACCATATATTTT.

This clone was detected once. The CDR3 loop is CSVGTGDTEAFF. CDR3 DNA sequence: TGCAGCGTTGGGACAGGGGACACTGAAGCTTTCTTT. This chain connects TRBV29-1 to TRBJ1-1, with 9 bases aligning to TRBD1. The V and J ends lost 4 bases and 3 bases, in that order; junction bases with no gene match: 0. There are 12 residues in the CDR3. Germline-derived CDR1 and CDR2 are SQVTM and ANQGSEA.

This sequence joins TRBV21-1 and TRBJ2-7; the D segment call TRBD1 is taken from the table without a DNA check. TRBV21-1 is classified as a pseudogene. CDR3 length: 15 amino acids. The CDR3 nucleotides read TGTGCCAGCAGCCCGCAGTGGGGGCCCTCCTACGAGCAGTACGTC. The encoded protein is CASSPQWGPSYEQYV.

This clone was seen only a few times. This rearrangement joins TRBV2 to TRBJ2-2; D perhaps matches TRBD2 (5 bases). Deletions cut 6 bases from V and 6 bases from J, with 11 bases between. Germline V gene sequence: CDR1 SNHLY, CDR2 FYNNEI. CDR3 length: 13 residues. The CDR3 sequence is CASRTSASGELFF. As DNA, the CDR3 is TGTGCCAGCAGAACTAGTGCTTCCGGGGAGCTGTTTTTT.

The CDR3 bases are TGTGCCAGCAGCTTGGGGACAGGGGCTTTGTTGAGTGAGCAGTTCTTC. Amino acids: CASSLGTGALLSEQFF. The rearrangement joins TRBV5-6 to TRBJ2-1; 9 bases are a match to TRBD1. Looked up from germline, CDR1 is SGHDT and CDR2 is YYEEEE. The junction had 10 bases not matched to a gene; V was cut back by 0 bases and J by 9 bases. This CDR3 is 16 amino acids long.

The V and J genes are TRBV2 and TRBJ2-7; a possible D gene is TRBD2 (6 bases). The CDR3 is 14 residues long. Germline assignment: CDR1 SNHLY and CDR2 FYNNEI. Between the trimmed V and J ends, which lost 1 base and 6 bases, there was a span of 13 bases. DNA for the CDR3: TGTGCCAGCAGTGAAGTGGGACTGCTTAGCGAGCAGTACGTC. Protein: CASSEVGLLSEQYV.

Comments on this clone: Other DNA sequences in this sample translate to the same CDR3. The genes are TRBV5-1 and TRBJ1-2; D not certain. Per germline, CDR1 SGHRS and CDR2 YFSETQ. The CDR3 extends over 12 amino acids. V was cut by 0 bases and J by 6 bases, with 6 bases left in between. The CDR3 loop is CASSLGSDGYTF. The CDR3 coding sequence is TGCGCCAGCAGCTTGGGTTCGGATGGCTACACCTTC.

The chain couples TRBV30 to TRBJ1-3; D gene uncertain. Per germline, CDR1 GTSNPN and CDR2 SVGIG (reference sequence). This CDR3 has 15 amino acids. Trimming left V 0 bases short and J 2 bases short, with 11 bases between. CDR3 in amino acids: CAWSVLTPAGNTIYF. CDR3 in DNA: TGTGCCTGGAGTGTACTAACCCCGGCTGGAAACACCATATATTTT.

The CDR3 DNA follows: TGTGCCAGCTCACTTACTCGGGGTTTCGATGGCTACACCTTC. This translates into CASSLTRGFDGYTF. The chain employs TRBV18 and TRBJ1-2; no firm D call. V lost 4 bases to trimming and J lost 6 bases, with 15 bases between them. Germline CDR1 reads KGHSH; CDR2 reads LQKENI. The CDR3 is made up of 14 amino acids.

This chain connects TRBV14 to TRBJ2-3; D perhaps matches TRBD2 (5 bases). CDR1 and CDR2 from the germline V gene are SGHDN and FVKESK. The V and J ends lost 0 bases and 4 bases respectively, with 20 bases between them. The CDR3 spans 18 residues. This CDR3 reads CASSQEYVPSRLSDTQYF. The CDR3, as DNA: TGTGCCAGCAGCCAAGAGTACGTTCCTAGCCGTCTCTCAGATACGCAGTATTTT. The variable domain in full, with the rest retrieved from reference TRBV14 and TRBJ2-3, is EAGVTQFPSHSVIEKGQTVTLRCDPISGHDNLYWYRRVMGKEIKFLLHFVKESKQDESGMPNNRFLAERTGGTYSTLKVQPAELEDSGVYFCASSQEYVPSRLSDTQYFGPGTRLTVL.

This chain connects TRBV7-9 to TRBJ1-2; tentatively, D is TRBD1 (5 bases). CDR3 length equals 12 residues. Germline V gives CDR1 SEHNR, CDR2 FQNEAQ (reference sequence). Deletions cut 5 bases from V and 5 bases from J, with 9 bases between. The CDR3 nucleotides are TGTGCCAGCAGCCAAGGGGTTTATGGCTACACCTTC. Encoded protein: CASSQGVYGYTF.

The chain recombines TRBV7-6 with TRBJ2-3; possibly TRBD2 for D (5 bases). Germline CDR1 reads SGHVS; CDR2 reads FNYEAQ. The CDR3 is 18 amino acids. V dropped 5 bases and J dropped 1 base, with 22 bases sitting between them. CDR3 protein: CASSKPPGTRSGTDTQYF. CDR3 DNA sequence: TGTGCCAGCAGCAAACCCCCGGGAACCCGGAGTGGCACAGATACGCAGTATTTT.

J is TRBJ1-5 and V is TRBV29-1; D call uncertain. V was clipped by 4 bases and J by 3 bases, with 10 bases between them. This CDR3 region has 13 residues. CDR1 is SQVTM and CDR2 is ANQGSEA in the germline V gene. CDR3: CSVVRGPNQPQHF. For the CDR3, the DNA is TGCAGCGTTGTTCGGGGTCCCAATCAGCCCCAGCATTTT.

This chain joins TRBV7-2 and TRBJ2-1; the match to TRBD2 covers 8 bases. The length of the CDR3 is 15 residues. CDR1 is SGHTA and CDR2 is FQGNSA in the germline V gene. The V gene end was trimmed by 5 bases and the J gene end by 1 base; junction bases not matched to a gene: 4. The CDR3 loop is CASSPTSGSYNEQFF. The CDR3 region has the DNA TGTGCCAGCAGCCCCACTAGCGGATCCTACAATGAGCAGTTCTTC.

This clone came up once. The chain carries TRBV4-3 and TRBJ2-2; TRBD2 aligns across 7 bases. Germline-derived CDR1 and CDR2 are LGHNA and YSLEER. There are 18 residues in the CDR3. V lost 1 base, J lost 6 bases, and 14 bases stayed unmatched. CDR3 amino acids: CASSQGVLGTKRAGELFF. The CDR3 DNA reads TGCGCCAGCAGCCAAGGGGTTCTTGGGACTAAGAGGGCCGGGGAGCTGTTTTTT.

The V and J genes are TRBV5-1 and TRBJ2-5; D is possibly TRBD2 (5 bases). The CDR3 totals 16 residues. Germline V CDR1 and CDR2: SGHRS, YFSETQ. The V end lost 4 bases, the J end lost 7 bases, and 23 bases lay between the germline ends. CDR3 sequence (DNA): TGCGCCAGCAGCCCCATCCGGCCCGGGGTACCCCGGACCCAGTACTTC. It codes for CASSPIRPGVPRTQYF.

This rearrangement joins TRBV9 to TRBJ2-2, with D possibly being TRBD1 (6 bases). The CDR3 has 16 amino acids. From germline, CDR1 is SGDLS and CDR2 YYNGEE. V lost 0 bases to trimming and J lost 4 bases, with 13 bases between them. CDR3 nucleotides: TGTGCCAGCAGCGTAGATATGGGGGCGACCACCGGGGAGCTGTTTTTT. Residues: CASSVDMGATTGELFF.

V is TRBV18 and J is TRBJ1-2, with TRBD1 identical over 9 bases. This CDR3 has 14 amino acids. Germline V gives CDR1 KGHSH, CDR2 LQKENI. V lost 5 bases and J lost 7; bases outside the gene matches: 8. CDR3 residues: CASSMGQGLSGYTF. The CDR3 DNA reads TGTGCCAGCTCAATGGGACAGGGTTTAAGTGGCTACACCTTC. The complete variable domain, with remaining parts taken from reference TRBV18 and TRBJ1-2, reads NAGVMQNPRHLVRRRGQEARLRCSPMKGHSHVYWYRQLPEEGLKFMVYLQKENIIDESGMPKERFSAEFPKEGPSILRIQQVVRGDSAAYFCASSMGQGLSGYTFGSGTRLTVV.

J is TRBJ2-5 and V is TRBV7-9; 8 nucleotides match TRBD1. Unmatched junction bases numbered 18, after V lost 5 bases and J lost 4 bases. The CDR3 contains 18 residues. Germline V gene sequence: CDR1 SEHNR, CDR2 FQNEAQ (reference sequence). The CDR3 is CASSLPRQGAIRPETQYF. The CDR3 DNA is TGTGCCAGCAGCCTCCCAAGGCAGGGGGCGATCCGTCCAGAGACCCAGTACTTC. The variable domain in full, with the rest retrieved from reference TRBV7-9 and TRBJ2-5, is DTGVSQNPRHKITKRGQNVTFRCDPISEHNRLYWYRQTLGQGPEFLTYFQNEAQLEKSRLLSDRFSAERPKGSFSTLEIQRTEQGDSAMYLCASSLPRQGAIRPETQYFGPGTRLLVL.

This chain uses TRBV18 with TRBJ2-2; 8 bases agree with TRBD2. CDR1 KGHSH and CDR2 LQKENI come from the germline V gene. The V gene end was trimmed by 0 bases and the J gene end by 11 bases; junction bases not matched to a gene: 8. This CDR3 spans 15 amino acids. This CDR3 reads CASSPPRTGGEELFF. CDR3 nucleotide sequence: TGTGCCAGCTCACCACCCCGGACGGGGGGGGAAGAGCTGTTTTTT.

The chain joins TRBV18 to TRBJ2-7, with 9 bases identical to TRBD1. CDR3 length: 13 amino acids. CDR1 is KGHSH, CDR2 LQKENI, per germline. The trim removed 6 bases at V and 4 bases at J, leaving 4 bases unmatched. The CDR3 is CASSRGQGYEQYV. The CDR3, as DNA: TGTGCCAGCTCTAGAGGACAGGGGTACGAGCAGTACGTC.

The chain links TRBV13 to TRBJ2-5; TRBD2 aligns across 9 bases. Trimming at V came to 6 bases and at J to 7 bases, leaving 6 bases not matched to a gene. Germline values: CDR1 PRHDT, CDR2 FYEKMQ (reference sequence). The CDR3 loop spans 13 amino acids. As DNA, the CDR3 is TGTGCCAGCAGTTTGGGACTAGCTGGGACCCAGTACTTC. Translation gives CASSLGLAGTQYF.

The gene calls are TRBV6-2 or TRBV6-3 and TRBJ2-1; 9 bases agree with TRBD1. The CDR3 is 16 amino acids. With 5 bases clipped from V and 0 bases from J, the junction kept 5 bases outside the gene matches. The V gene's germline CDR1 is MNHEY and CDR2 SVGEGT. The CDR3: CASSPGTGSSYNEQFF. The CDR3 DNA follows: TGTGCCAGCAGTCCGGGGACAGGGAGCTCCTACAATGAGCAGTTCTTC.